This TCR beta chain comes out of a study of shared clonotypes between healthy human individuals. Whole-study results and caveats: Naive CD4 clonotype sharing across a few donors was around 5%. An effect of sequencing depth on clonotype sharing among donors was expected. Represented genetic and exposure-history diversity was restricted by having few donors.

Donors, healthy HIV-negative adults, lacked recent acute infections or vaccinations. Only in-frame clones appear in the TCRdb table, and some are missing; sequencing was by immunoSEQ multiplex PCR. Of 2 million to 2.5 million clones listed, around 93% are singletons. Comment on this clone: Its antigen is unknown.

Trimming left V 2 bases short and J 0 bases short, with 14 bases between. The CDR3 has 17 amino acids. Per germline, CDR1 MGHRA and CDR2 YSYEKL. The sequenced sample consisted of naive CD4+ T cells from PBMCs. Regarding subset: CD45RA+ positively selected. This sequence joins TRBV4-1 and TRBJ2-4; D remains unclear. The receptor was derived from a man younger than 35 in good health. Some clones in this sample may be carry-over from other donors' samples. DNA of the CDR3: TGCGCCAGCAGCCAATATTACGTTCCGCAAGCCAAAAACATTCAGTACTTC. Translating gives CASSQYYVPQAKNIQYF.